This TCR beta chain was captured by sequencing in a study of blood T cell repertoires in COVID-19. This clone was detected only once. Authors' processing steps: The authors estimated nucleated cell counts from reference gene primer amplification. Measured with immunoSEQ multiplex PCR; TCRdb has only the in-frame clones, and not every one. V and J calls and clone size are those listed in that table; D and trimming were worked out from the DNA. Counted here are a few hundred thousand clones, around 84% occurring once; the ten biggest clones make up about 10%. The V end lost 8 bases, the J end lost 6 bases, and 13 bases lay between the germline ends. Germline CDR1 reads SNHLY; CDR2 reads FYNNEI. The CDR3 covers 13 residues.

The sample was peripheral blood. The genes are TRBV2 and TRBJ2-2, with no clear D. The source of this sequence is a woman of 80 years or more with COVID-19, enrolled during active disease. CDR3 protein: CASCPQMSGELFF. The CDR3 nucleotides are TGTGCCAGCTGCCCACAGATGTCCGGGGAGCTGTTTTTT.